This section outlines one T cell receptor beta chain sequence together with its context. Reverse transcription of about 0.5 to 1 ug RNA was carried out with random hexamers. One entry per CDR3 protein results from TCRdb running MiXCR on the immunoSEQ multiplex PCR reads. The repertoire holds roughly 76,000 distinct CDR3 sequences, approximately 93% seen once, with 0.35% to 0.55% in the top ten. This sample was included in a study of CD8 T cells in Susac syndrome. CDR3 length: 15 residues. The germline V and J ends were trimmed by 0 bases and 5 bases, with 10 bases remaining between them. Looked up from germline, CDR1 is LGHNA and CDR2 is YSLEER.

The sequence was collected from a human donor with Susac syndrome. The sequenced sample consisted of CD8+ T cells from PBMCs. This chain links TRBV4-3 with TRBJ1-4, with TRBD1 as a possible D gene (6 bases). CDR3 region: CASSQDRRGNEKLFF. The CDR3 DNA is TGCGCCAGCAGCCAAGATCGCAGGGGAAATGAAAAACTGTTTTTT.